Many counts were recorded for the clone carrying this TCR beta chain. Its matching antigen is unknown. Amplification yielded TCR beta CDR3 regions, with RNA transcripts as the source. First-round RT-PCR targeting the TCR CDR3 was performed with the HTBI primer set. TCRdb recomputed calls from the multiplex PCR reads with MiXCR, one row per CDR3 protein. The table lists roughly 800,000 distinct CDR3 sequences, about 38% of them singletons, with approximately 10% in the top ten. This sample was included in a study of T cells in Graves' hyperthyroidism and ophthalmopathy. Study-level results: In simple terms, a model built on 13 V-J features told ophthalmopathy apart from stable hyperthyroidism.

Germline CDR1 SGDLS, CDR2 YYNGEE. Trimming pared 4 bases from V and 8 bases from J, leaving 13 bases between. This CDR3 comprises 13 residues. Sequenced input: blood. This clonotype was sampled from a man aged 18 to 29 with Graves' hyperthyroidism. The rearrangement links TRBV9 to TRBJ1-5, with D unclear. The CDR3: CASSSVPDEPQHF. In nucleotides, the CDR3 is TGTGCCAGCAGCTCGGTCCCCGATGAGCCCCAGCATTTT.